This TCR beta chain was identified in a study of CD8 T cells in Susac syndrome. Sequencing targeted TCR beta in blood CD8+ and CD4+ T cells. The control group consisted of healthy donors matched for age and sex. The CD8+ and CD4+ T cells were negatively isolated, with the TEMRA cells enriched by FACS. This CDR3 spans 15 amino acids. The junction had 7 bases not matched to a gene; V was cut back by 6 bases and J by 2 bases. Germline loops: CDR1 MDHEN, CDR2 SYDVKM. The RNA input was about 0.5 to 1 ug, and it was reverse transcribed with random hexamers. A multiplex approach, immunoSEQ multiplex PCR, amplified TCR beta CDR3 across 54 Vbeta and 13 Jbeta. TCRdb recomputed calls from the immunoSEQ multiplex PCR reads with MiXCR, one row per CDR3 protein. The profile shows around 130,000 distinct CDR3 sequences, around 94% of them singletons.

This receptor was taken from a human donor in good health. Sequencing was performed on CD4+ T cells from PBMCs. This chain connects TRBV28 to TRBJ1-5; 7 bases are shared with TRBD1. The CDR3 DNA is TGTGCCAGCAGCCGGGGACAGATGGGCAATCAGCCCCAGCATTTT. Its translation: CASSRGQMGNQPQHF.